The 11 T cell receptor beta chains below were found in one sample sequenced in a study of regulatory T cells in long-lasting Graves disease. As to time point: persistent/refractory GD, antithyroid drugs over 5 years with positive TRAb. PBMC RNA served as the TCR library source. The TCR beta library used iRepertoire HTBI primers with Arm-PCR amplification of CDR3. Using its own MiXCR run on the multiplex PCR reads, TCRdb lists one record per CDR3 protein. Of about 290,000 distinct CDR3 sequences listed, 22% were seen once; the top ten hold more than 50%. Sequencing used peripheral blood mononuclear cells (PBMCs), obtained when the disease was refractory, from a patient treated with antithyroid drugs. These receptors were collected from a female donor with Graves disease.

This clonotype was counted only a few times. V is TRBV10-2 and J is TRBJ1-1, with D perhaps matching TRBD1 (5 bases). Germline loops: CDR1 WSHSY, CDR2 SAAADI. The CDR3 runs to 13 residues. V was trimmed by 2 bases and J by 2 bases, leaving 6 bases between them. The CDR3 loop reads CASSEGANTEAFF. The CDR3 bases are TGCGCCAGCAGTGAGGGGGCAAACACTGAAGCTTTCTTT.

This clonotype was seen a few times. The J gene is TRBJ1-5, the V gene TRBV6-1; weak D call: TRBD1 (5 bases). Germline CDR1 MNHNS, CDR2 SASEGT. The CDR3 runs 14 residues. The V gene lost 7 bases and the J gene lost 1 base, with 11 bases spanning the gap. Here the CDR3 DNA reads TGTGCCAGCATCAGGGAAGCGAGCAATCAGCCCCAGCATTTT. It translates to CASIREASNQPQHF.

This clonotype was seen many times. The chain carries TRBV18 and TRBJ1-4; the D is unclear. V lost 3 bases to trimming and J lost 8 bases, with 16 bases between them. The germline gives CDR1 KGHSH, CDR2 LQKENI. The CDR3 covers 15 residues. The CDR3 spells CASSPETATKEKLFF. The CDR3 DNA reads as TGTGCCAGCTCACCTGAGACCGCCACGAAGGAAAAACTGTTTTTT.

This clonotype was observed a few times. This rearrangement joins TRBV28 to TRBJ1-5; 10 positions agree with TRBD1. The junction had 5 bases not matched to a gene; V was cut back by 3 bases and J by 9 bases. This CDR3 region has 14 residues. CDR1 is MDHEN, CDR2 SYDVKM, per germline. The CDR3 coding sequence is TGTGCCAGCAGTTTGGGGACAGGGGCCCGGCCCCAGCATTTT. This codes for CASSLGTGARPQHF.

The chain carries TRBV20-1 and TRBJ1-6; TRBD1 might be the D (5 bases). Trimming pared 5 bases from V and 8 bases from J, leaving 10 bases between. The length of the CDR3 is 12 residues. CDR1 and CDR2 from the germline V gene are DFQATT and SNEGSKA (reference sequence). In nucleotides, the CDR3 is TGCAGTGCTGGGGACGGGGATTCACCCCTCCACTTT. The encoded protein is CSAGDGDSPLHF.

This clonotype appeared a few times. This chain links TRBV9 with TRBJ1-3; D perhaps matches TRBD1 (6 bases). The V end lost 4 bases, the J end lost 0 bases, and 17 bases lay between the germline ends. Per the germline V gene, CDR1 is SGDLS and CDR2 is YYNGEE. This CDR3 is 17 amino acids long. The CDR3 region has the DNA TGTGCCAGCAGCTCATACGACAGGACACACTCTGGAAACACCATATATTTT. This sequence encodes CASSSYDRTHSGNTIYF.

The chain employs TRBV6-5 and TRBJ2-3, with TRBD2 identical over 13 bases. Trimming removed 4 bases from V and 2 bases from J; junction bases left unmatched: 6. Germline CDR1 MNHEY, CDR2 SVGAGI. The CDR3 contains 17 residues. CDR3 protein: CASSFLGTSGTTDTQYF. In DNA, the CDR3 is TGTGCCAGCAGTTTCCTCGGGACTAGCGGGACCACAGATACGCAGTATTTT.

V gene TRBV30 combines with J gene TRBJ2-7; 9 bases match TRBD2. V trimming: 2 bases; J trimming: 4 bases; junction bases outside the gene matches: 9. From germline, CDR1 is GTSNPN and CDR2 SVGIG (reference sequence). The CDR3 sequence is 15 residues long. The DNA of the CDR3 is TGTGCCTGGAGTCCCATCCTGCGGGAGGGGTACGAGCAGTACTTC. It codes for CAWSPILREGYEQYF.

The chain is built from TRBV7-2 and TRBJ2-3; tentative D call: TRBD2 (6 bases). The CDR3 totals 15 residues. Germline loops: CDR1 SGHTA, CDR2 FQGNSA. V lost 2 bases to trimming and J lost 5 bases, with 14 bases between them. The CDR3 here is CASSLMFGSVDTQYF. The CDR3 DNA reads TGTGCCAGCAGCTTAATGTTCGGGAGTGTAGATACGCAGTATTTT.

This clonotype was found many times. The V and J genes are TRBV6-5 and TRBJ1-5; D is unclear. Germline assignment: CDR1 MNHEY and CDR2 SVGAGI. The germline V and J ends were trimmed by 3 bases and 6 bases, with 6 bases remaining between them. The CDR3 runs 12 residues. The CDR3 sequence is CASSYWGQPQHF. The CDR3, as DNA: TGTGCCAGCAGTTATTGGGGTCAGCCCCAGCATTTT.

This clonotype appeared many times. This chain uses TRBV14 with TRBJ1-4, with a tentative D call TRBD1 (6 bases). The CDR3 covers 13 residues. V was trimmed by 0 bases and J by 15 bases, leaving 14 bases between them. Germline values: CDR1 SGHDN, CDR2 FVKESK. The DNA of the CDR3 is TGTGCCAGCAGCCAAGATCAGTCAGGACAGATGTTTTTT. It yields the protein CASSQDQSGQMFF. Using reference TRBV14 and TRBJ1-4 for the parts outside the CDR3, the full variable domain is EAGVTQFPSHSVIEKGQTVTLRCDPISGHDNLYWYRRVMGKEIKFLLHFVKESKQDESGMPNNRFLAERTGGTYSTLKVQPAELEDSGVYFCASSQDQSGQMFFGSGTQLSVL.